These 25 T cell receptor beta chains were all obtained from the same sample, sequenced in a study of shared clonotypes between healthy human individuals (dated by TCRdb to 2020 to 2022). Libraries were built with the immunoSEQ multiplex PCR assay. TCRdb's version of the immuneACCESS table is confined to in-frame rearrangements and falls short of the full clone set. An unresolved V gene accounts for under half of the shortfall where checked; the remainder is of unknown origin. The sample table lists around 1.5 million clones, under 99% of them with a count of one. Around 0.47% of the sample is taken by the ten largest. Source material: naive CD4+ T cells sorted from blood. The cell subset or site label, as the study defines it: CD45RA+ positively selected. The receptor set was obtained from a young man in good health.

J is TRBJ2-1 and V is TRBV11-2; D unclear. This CDR3 is built from 11 residues. Deletions cut 0 bases from V and 8 bases from J, with 2 bases between. The germline V gene has CDR1 SGHAT and CDR2 FQNNGV. The CDR3 is CASSLDHEQFF. CDR3 in DNA: TGTGCCAGCAGCTTAGACCATGAGCAGTTCTTC. The whole variable domain, remainder taken from reference TRBV11-2 and TRBJ2-1, is EAGVAQSPRYKIIEKRQSVAFWCNPISGHATLYWYQQILGQGPKLLIQFQNNGVVDDSQLPKDRFSAERLKGVDSTLKIQPAKLEDSAVYLCASSLDHEQFFGPGTRLTVL.

The chain couples TRBV28 to TRBJ2-7; D not resolved. CDR3 size: 13 residues. Germline V gene lookup returns CDR1 MDHEN and CDR2 SYDVKM. Trimming pared 7 bases from V and 1 base from J, leaving 11 bases between. DNA of the CDR3: TGTGCCAGCATTGGCACGACGTCCTACGAGCAGTACTTC. It encodes CASIGTTSYEQYF.

This clone was recorded once. CDR3 nucleotides: TGTGCCAGCAGTTCCCCGGCCATGACAGATACGCAGTATTTT. Amino acid sequence: CASSSPAMTDTQYF. V and J are TRBV28 and TRBJ2-3; D ambiguous. The CDR3 extends over 14 amino acids. Per the germline V gene, CDR1 is MDHEN and CDR2 is SYDVKM. The V end lost 4 bases, the J end lost 3 bases, and 11 bases lay between the germline ends.

The rearrangement joins TRBV7-6 to TRBJ2-7; 7 nucleotides match TRBD2. Germline CDR1 reads SGHVS; CDR2 reads FNYEAQ. The ends lost 5 bases at V and 2 bases at J; junction bases unmatched: 9. This CDR3 spans 15 amino acids. CDR3: CASSGVRGSTYEQYF. For the CDR3, the DNA is TGTGCCAGCAGCGGCGTCCGCGGGAGTACCTACGAGCAGTACTTC.

V is TRBV5-1 and J is TRBJ1-4; D call uncertain. The ends were cut back, 5 bases at V and 7 bases at J, with 12 bases in the middle. The CDR3 loop spans 13 amino acids. Germline CDR1 reads SGHRS; CDR2 reads YFSETQ. The CDR3 loop reads CASRMGNGEKLFF. The CDR3 DNA reads TGCGCCAGCAGAATGGGTAATGGTGAAAAACTGTTTTTT.

This clone appeared a few times. The chain has TRBV7-2 and TRBJ2-7; D is unresolved. The germline V gene has CDR1 SGHTA and CDR2 FQGNSA. The CDR3 is 14 amino acids. The V gene lost 2 bases and the J gene lost 4 bases, with 12 bases spanning the gap. The CDR3 nucleotides are TGTGCCAGCAGCTTATCGGCCGCTGGGTACGAGCAGTACTTC. Protein product: CASSLSAAGYEQYF.

This chain connects TRBV10-2 to TRBJ2-5; D gene unclear. V was cut by 6 bases and J by 2 bases, with 10 bases left in between. Germline CDR1 WSHSY, CDR2 SAAADI. The CDR3 has 13 residues. CDR3 nucleotides: TGCGCCAGCAGGCGAGGACCGCAAGAGACCCAGTACTTC. This sequence encodes CASRRGPQETQYF.

This clone was found once. This CDR3 is also generated by other DNA sequences in the sample. This chain uses TRBV9 with TRBJ2-1; D gene unclear. This CDR3 is 16 amino acids long. In germline, CDR1 is SGDLS, CDR2 YYNGEE. The germline V and J ends were trimmed by 4 bases and 1 base, with 15 bases remaining between them. The CDR3 nucleotides are TGTGCCAGCAGCCCCTCAGGTAGAAGTTCCTACAATGAGCAGTTCTTC. Translation gives CASSPSGRSSYNEQFF.

The gene calls are TRBV5-4 and TRBJ2-4; no clear D. This CDR3 region has 15 residues. The V end lost 0 bases, the J end lost 0 bases, and 7 bases lay between the germline ends. Germline CDR1 reads SGHNT; CDR2 reads YYREEE (reference sequence). In DNA, the CDR3 is TGTGCCAGCAGCTTGGACCGTCCAGCCAAAAACATTCAGTACTTC. Translation gives CASSLDRPAKNIQYF.

This clone was detected only once. The chain joins TRBV6-1 to TRBJ2-7; 9 nucleotides line up with TRBD1. Germline V gene sequence: CDR1 MNHNS, CDR2 SASEGT. The CDR3 totals 15 residues. V trimming: 5 bases; J trimming: 0 bases; junction bases outside the gene matches: 5. The CDR3 reads CASSLQGAPSYEQYF. The CDR3 region has the DNA TGTGCCAGCAGTTTACAGGGGGCCCCCTCCTACGAGCAGTACTTC.

The chain has TRBV7-2 and TRBJ1-3; no firm D call. V was trimmed by 4 bases and J by 4 bases, leaving 11 bases between them. This CDR3 contains 14 residues. Germline V gene data show CDR1 as SGHTA and CDR2 as FQGNSA. In DNA, the CDR3 is TGTGCCAGCAGCTCAGGAATGGCGGGAAACACCATATATTTT. Translating it yields CASSSGMAGNTIYF.

The gene calls are TRBV5-4 and TRBJ2-2; D gene unclear. Germline V lookup: CDR1 SGHNT, CDR2 YYREEE (reference sequence). Trimming stripped 5 bases from V and 1 base from J, with 15 bases between. The length of the CDR3 is 16 residues. The CDR3 sequence is CASSLNGPMNTGELFF. The CDR3 nucleotides are TGTGCCAGCAGTTTAAATGGACCTATGAACACCGGGGAGCTGTTTTTT.

The J gene is TRBJ2-7, the V gene TRBV5-6; 9 nucleotides agree with TRBD2. The CDR3 sequence is 15 residues long. V shed 0 bases, J shed 6 bases, and the junction held 7 bases outside the gene matches. From germline, CDR1 is SGHDT and CDR2 YYEEEE. CDR3 loop: CASSLVGGRDLEQYF. CDR3 nucleotides: TGTGCCAGCAGCTTGGTTGGCGGGAGGGACCTCGAGCAGTACTTC.

The chain links TRBV5-4 to TRBJ2-7; TRBD1 matches at 7 bases. Germline trimming cut 4 bases from V and 5 bases from J; bases unmatched to any gene: 6. Germline-derived CDR1 and CDR2 are SGHNT and YYREEE (reference sequence). The CDR3 extends over 13 amino acids. The CDR3 here is CASSATGLHEQYF. In DNA, the CDR3 is TGTGCCAGCAGCGCGACAGGGTTACACGAGCAGTACTTC.

This chain joins TRBV18 and TRBJ2-7; a possible D gene is TRBD2 (5 bases). This CDR3 region has 18 residues. Germline V gene lookup returns CDR1 KGHSH and CDR2 LQKENI. V dropped 6 bases and J dropped 2 bases, with 26 bases sitting between them. The CDR3 is CASSPLAPHPTTTYEQYF. Written as DNA, the CDR3 is TGTGCCAGCTCCCCTTTGGCACCGCACCCCACGACTACCTACGAGCAGTACTTC.

The chain combines TRBV6-5 with TRBJ2-5; 7 nucleotides align to TRBD2. This CDR3 contains 13 residues. J lost 3 bases, V lost 5 bases, and 3 bases had no gene match. The germline gives CDR1 MNHEY, CDR2 SVGAGI. Written as DNA, the CDR3 is TGTGCCAGCAGTGGACTAGGAGAAGAGACCCAGTACTTC. Amino acid sequence: CASSGLGEETQYF.

On this clone: At the DNA level, this CDR3 is encoded by other sequences in the same sample as well. This rearrangement joins TRBV9 to TRBJ2-7; 9 nucleotides agree with TRBD2. Unmatched junction bases numbered 4, after V lost 1 base and J lost 5 bases. The CDR3 length is 14 residues. CDR1 is SGDLS and CDR2 is YYNGEE in the germline V gene. The CDR3 nucleotides are TGTGCCAGCAGCGTAACCTTAGCGGGAGACGAGCAGTACTTC. This codes for CASSVTLAGDEQYF.

The chain has TRBV11-2 and TRBJ2-7, with D possibly matching TRBD2 (5 bases). The germline gives CDR1 SGHAT, CDR2 FQNNGV. The CDR3 is 14 amino acids. V lost 5 bases to trimming and J lost 5 bases, with 16 bases between them. CDR3 sequence (DNA): TGTGCCAGCAGCCGACCGAGGATGAGGGACGAGCAGTACTTC. Translation gives CASSRPRMRDEQYF.

The rearrangement links TRBV9 to TRBJ1-1, with D possibly TRBD1 on 5 matching bases. CDR1 is SGDLS and CDR2 is YYNGEE in the germline V gene. The CDR3 is 16 amino acids. Trimming shortened V by 0 bases and J by 4 bases, and 16 bases separated the two germline ends. The chain's CDR3 is CASSVGSGKTSTEAFF. Here the CDR3 DNA reads TGTGCCAGCAGCGTAGGTTCAGGGAAGACGAGCACTGAAGCTTTCTTT. The full variable domain, with the rest looked up from reference TRBV9 and TRBJ1-1, is DSGVTQTPKHLITATGQRVTLRCSPRSGDLSVYWYQQSLDQGLQFLIQYYNGEERAKGNILERFSAQQFPDLHSELNLSSLELGDSALYFCASSVGSGKTSTEAFFGQGTRLTVV.

The V and J genes are TRBV9 and TRBJ2-5; 10 bases agree with TRBD1. The CDR3 runs 14 residues. Germline trimming cut 4 bases from V and 5 bases from J; bases unmatched to any gene: 5. Germline V gene data show CDR1 as SGDLS and CDR2 as YYNGEE. The CDR3 DNA follows: TGTGCCAGCAGCACGGGACAGGGGTCGGAGACCCAGTACTTC. Amino acids: CASSTGQGSETQYF.

The V call is TRBV7-8, the J call TRBJ1-1, with unresolved D. CDR1 is SGHVS, CDR2 FQNEAQ, per germline. The CDR3 covers 14 residues. V gave up 1 base and J gave up 4 bases, with 10 bases separating them. CDR3 sequence: CASSLETRITEAFF. As DNA, the CDR3 is TGTGCCAGCAGCTTAGAGACGAGGATCACTGAAGCTTTCTTT.

This clone was recorded only once. This chain links TRBV28 with TRBJ2-5; the D gene is possibly TRBD2 (5 bases). The germline V gene encodes CDR1 MDHEN and CDR2 SYDVKM. The V and J ends lost 3 bases and 5 bases respectively, with 10 bases between them. CDR3 length: 13 residues. The DNA of the CDR3 is TGTGCCAGCAGTTTGATGAGGGAGGAGACCCAGTACTTC. Translated: CASSLMREETQYF.

The chain couples TRBV27 to TRBJ2-5; no clear D gene. CDR1 is MNHEY and CDR2 is SMNVEV in the germline V gene (reference sequence). The V and J ends lost 8 bases and 1 base respectively, with 17 bases between them. The CDR3 runs 15 residues. The CDR3 here is CASARPGKAQETQYF. The CDR3 DNA follows: TGTGCCAGCGCCCGGCCCGGCAAGGCCCAAGAGACCCAGTACTTC.

Notes on this clone: This CDR3 is also generated by other DNA sequences in the sample. CDR3 residues: CASSSQGYGYTF. CDR3 DNA sequence: TGTGCCAGCAGTTCACAGGGGTACGGCTACACCTTC. V gene TRBV28 combines with J gene TRBJ1-2; 7 nucleotides match TRBD1. Looked up from germline, CDR1 is MDHEN and CDR2 is SYDVKM. V was clipped by 4 bases and J by 8 bases; unmatched bases: 4. This CDR3 has 12 amino acids.

The chain recombines TRBV18 with TRBJ2-7; D not certain. Trimming cost V 2 bases and J 6 bases, with 23 bases left between them. The germline gives CDR1 KGHSH, CDR2 LQKENI. The CDR3 has 17 residues. The DNA for the CDR3 is TGTGCCAGCTCACCAGTTACACTCGGTTTCCCCTTGGGCGAGCAGTACTTC. Its translation: CASSPVTLGFPLGEQYF.